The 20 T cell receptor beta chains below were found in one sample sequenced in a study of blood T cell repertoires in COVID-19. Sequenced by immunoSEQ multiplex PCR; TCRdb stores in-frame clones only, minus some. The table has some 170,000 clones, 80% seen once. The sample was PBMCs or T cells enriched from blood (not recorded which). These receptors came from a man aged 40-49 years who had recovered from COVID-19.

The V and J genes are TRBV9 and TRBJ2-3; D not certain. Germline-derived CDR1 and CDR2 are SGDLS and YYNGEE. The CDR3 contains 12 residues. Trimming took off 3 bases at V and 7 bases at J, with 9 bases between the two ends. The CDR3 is CASSANTHTQYF. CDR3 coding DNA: TGTGCCAGCAGCGCCAATACTCATACGCAGTATTTT.

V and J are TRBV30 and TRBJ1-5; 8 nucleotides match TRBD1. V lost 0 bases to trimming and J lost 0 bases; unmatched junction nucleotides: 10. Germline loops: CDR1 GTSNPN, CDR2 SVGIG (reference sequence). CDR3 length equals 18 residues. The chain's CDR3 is CAWSVVLAGTGSNQPQHF. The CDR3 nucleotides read TGTGCCTGGAGTGTCGTGCTCGCCGGGACAGGTAGCAATCAGCCCCAGCATTTT.

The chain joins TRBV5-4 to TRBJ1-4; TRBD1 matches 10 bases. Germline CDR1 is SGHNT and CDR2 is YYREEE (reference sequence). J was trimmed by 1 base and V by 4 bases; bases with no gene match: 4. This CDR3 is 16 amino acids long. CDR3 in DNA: TGTGCCAGCAGCCGACAGGGGGCCGGAACTAATGAAAAACTGTTTTTT. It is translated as CASSRQGAGTNEKLFF.

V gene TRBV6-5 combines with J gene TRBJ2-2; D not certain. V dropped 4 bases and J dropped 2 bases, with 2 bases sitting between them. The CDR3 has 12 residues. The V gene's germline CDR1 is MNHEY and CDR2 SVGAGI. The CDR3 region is CASSSNTGELFF. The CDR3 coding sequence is TGTGCCAGCAGTTCAAACACCGGGGAGCTGTTTTTT.

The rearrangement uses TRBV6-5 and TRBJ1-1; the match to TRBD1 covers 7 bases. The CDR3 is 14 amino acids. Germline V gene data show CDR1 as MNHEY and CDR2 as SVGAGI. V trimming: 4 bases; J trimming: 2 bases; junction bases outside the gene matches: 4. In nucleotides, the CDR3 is TGTGCCAGCAGTTCCAGGGGGAGAAACACTGAAGCTTTCTTT. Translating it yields CASSSRGRNTEAFF.

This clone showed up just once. CDR3 residues: CASTPQWGDTEAFF. The CDR3 DNA reads as TGTGCCAGCACCCCTCAATGGGGGGACACTGAAGCTTTCTTT. The chain couples TRBV11-3 to TRBJ1-1; D is possibly TRBD1 (5 bases). V was cut by 7 bases and J by 3 bases, with 15 bases left in between. Germline V CDR1 and CDR2: SGHNT, YENEEA. CDR3 length: 14 residues.

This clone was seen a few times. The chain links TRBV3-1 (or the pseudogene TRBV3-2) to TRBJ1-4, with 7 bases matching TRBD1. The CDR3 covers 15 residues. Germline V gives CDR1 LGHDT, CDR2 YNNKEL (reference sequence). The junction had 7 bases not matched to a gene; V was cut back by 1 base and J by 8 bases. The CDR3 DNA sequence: TGTGCCAGCAGCCAAGTGACAGGGATGGGCGAAAAACTGTTTTTT. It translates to CASSQVTGMGEKLFF.

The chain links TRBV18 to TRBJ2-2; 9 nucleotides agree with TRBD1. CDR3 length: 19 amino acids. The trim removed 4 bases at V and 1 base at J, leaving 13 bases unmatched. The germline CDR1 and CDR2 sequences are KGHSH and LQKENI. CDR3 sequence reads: CASSRPTLPGQGNTGELFF. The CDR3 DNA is TGTGCCAGCTCACGGCCTACCCTTCCGGGACAGGGGAACACCGGGGAGCTGTTTTTT.

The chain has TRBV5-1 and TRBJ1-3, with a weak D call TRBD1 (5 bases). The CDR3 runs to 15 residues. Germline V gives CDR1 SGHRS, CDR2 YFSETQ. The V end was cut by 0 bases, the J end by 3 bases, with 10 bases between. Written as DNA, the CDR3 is TGCGCCAGCAGCTTGGCGACAGCCTTTGGAAACACCATATATTTT. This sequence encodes CASSLATAFGNTIYF.

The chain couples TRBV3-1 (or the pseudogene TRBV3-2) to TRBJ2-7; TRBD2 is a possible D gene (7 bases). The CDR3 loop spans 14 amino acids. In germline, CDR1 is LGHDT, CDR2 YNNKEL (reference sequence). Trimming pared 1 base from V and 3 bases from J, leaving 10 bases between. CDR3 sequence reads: CASSQVGGGYEQYF. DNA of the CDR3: TGTGCCAGCAGCCAAGTAGGGGGGGGCTACGAGCAGTACTTC.

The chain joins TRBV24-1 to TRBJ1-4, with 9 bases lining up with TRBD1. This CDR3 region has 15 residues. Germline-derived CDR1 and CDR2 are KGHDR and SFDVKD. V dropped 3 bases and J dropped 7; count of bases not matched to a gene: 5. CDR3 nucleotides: TGTGCCACCAGTGATACAGGGGGCCGATCTGAAAAACTGTTTTTT. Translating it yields CATSDTGGRSEKLFF.

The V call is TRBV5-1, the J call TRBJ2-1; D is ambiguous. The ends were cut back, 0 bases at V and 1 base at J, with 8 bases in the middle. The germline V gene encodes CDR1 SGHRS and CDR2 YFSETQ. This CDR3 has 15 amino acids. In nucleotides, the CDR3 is TGCGCCAGCAGCTTGGGACTGAATTCCTACAATGAGCAGTTCTTC. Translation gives CASSLGLNSYNEQFF.

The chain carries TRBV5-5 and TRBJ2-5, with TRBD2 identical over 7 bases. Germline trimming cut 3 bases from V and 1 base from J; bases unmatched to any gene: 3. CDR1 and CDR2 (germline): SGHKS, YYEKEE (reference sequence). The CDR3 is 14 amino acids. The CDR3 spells CASSYRGGQETQYF. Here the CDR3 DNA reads TGTGCCAGCAGCTACCGCGGGGGCCAAGAGACCCAGTACTTC.

CDR3 loop: CASSRGLAGIGELFF. Here the CDR3 DNA reads TGCGCCAGCAGCAGGGGACTAGCGGGGATCGGGGAGCTGTTTTTT. V gene TRBV4-1 combines with J gene TRBJ2-2; 13 bases map to TRBD2. The germline CDR1 and CDR2 sequences are MGHRA and YSYEKL. This CDR3 region has 15 residues. V lost 5 bases and J lost 7; bases outside the gene matches: 4.

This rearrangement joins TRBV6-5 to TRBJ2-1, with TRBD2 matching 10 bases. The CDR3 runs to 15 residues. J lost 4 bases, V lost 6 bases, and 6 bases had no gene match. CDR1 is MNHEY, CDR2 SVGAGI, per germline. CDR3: CASSVAGGYYNEQFF. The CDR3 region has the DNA TGTGCCAGCAGCGTAGCGGGGGGTTATTACAATGAGCAGTTCTTC.

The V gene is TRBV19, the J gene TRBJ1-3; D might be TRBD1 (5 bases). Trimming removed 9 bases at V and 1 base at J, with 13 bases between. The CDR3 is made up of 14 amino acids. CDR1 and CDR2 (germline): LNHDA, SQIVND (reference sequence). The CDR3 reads CASGPGLSGNTIYF. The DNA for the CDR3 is TGTGCCAGCGGCCCGGGACTTTCTGGAAACACCATATATTTT.

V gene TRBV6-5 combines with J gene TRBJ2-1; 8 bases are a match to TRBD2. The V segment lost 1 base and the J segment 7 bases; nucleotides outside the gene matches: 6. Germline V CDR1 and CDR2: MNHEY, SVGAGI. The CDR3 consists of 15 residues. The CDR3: CASSYFTGGRNEQFF. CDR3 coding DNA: TGTGCCAGCAGTTACTTTACGGGGGGGCGTAATGAGCAGTTCTTC.

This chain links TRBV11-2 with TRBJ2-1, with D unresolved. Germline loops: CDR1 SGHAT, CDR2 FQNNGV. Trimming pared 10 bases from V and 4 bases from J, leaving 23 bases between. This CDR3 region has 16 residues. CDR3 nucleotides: TGTGCCACCTCCGGGTTAGCTCTACAAAGGTACAATGAGCAGTTCTTC. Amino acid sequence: CATSGLALQRYNEQFF.

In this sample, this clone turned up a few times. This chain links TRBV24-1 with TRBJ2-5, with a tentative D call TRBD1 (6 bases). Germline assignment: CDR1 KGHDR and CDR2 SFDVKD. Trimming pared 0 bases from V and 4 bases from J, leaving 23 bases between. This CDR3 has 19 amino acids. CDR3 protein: CATSDLRWSGDKDAETQYF. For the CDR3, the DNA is TGTGCCACCAGTGATTTGCGGTGGTCAGGGGACAAGGATGCAGAGACCCAGTACTTC.

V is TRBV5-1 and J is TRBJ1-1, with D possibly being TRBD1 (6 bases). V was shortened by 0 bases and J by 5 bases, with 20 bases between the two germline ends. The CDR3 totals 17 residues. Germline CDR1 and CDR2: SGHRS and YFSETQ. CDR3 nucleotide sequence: TGCGCCAGCAGCTTGGACAGGGAAGGTATGGTAGGGACTGAAGCTTTCTTT. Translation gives CASSLDREGMVGTEAFF.